This T cell receptor beta chain was recovered during a study of identical twins. In this sample, this clonotype turned up many times. Germline CDR1 is SGHAT and CDR2 is FQNNGV. Trimming left V 5 bases short and J 7 bases short, with 11 bases between. The CDR3 is made up of 12 amino acids. TCRdb recomputed calls from the 5' RACE reads with MiXCR, one row per CDR3 protein. Of roughly 710,000 distinct CDR3 sequences listed, 6.1% are singletons. The sequenced sample was naive T cells sorted from blood. The chain carries TRBV11-2 and TRBJ1-1; D may be TRBD1 (6 bases). The clonotype comes from a man in his late teens or twenties in good health. The CDR3 DNA is TGTGCCAGCAGCCGCGTGACAGGTGAAGCTTTCTTT. This encodes CASSRVTGEAFF.